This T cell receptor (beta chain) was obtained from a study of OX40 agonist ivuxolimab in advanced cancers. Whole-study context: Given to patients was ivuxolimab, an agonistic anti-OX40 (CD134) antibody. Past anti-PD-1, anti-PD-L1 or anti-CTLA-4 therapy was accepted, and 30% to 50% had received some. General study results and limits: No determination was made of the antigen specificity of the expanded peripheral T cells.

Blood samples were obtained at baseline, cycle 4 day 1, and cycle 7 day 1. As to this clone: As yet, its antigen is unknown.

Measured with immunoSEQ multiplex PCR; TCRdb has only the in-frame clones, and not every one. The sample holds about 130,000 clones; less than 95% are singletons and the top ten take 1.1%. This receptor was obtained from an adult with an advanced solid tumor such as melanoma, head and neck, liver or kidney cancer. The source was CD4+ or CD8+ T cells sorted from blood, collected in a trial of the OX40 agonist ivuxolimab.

CDR3 sequence reads: CAISEGLAGGRRNEQFF. CDR3 in DNA: TGTGCCATCAGTGAGGGACTAGCGGGAGGGCGGCGAAATGAGCAGTTCTTC. The chain combines TRBV10-3 with TRBJ2-1; 15 positions match TRBD2. The CDR3 has 17 residues. After removal of 2 bases from V and 7 bases from J, the junction contained 6 bases not matched to a gene. In germline, CDR1 is ENHRY, CDR2 SYGVKD.